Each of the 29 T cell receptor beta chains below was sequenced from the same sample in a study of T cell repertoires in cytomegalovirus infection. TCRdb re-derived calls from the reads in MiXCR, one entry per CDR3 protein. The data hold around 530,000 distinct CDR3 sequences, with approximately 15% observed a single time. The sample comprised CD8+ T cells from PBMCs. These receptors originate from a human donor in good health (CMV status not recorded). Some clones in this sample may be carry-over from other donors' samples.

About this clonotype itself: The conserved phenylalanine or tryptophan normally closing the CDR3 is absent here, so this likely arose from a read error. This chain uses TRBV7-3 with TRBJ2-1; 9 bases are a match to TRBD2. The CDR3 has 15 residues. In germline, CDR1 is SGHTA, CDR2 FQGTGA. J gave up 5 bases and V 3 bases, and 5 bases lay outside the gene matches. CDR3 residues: CASSFSLAGNNEQFL. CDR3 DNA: TGTGCCAGCAGCTTCAGCCTAGCGGGAAACAATGAGCAGTTCTTA.

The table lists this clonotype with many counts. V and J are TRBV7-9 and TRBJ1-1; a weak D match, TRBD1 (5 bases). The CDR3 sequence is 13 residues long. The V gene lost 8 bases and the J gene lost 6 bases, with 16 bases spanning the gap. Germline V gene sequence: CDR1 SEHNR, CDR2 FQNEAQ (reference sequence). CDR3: CASALQTASEAFF. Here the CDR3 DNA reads TGTGCCAGCGCCCTCCAGACAGCCTCTGAAGCTTTCTTT.

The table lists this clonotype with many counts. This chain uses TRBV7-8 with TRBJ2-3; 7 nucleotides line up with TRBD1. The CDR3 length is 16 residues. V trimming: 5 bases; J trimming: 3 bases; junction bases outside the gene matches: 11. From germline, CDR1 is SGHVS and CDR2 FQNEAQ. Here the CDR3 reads CASSHGAGGRTDTQYF. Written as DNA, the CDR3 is TGTGCCAGCAGCCACGGGGCAGGGGGAAGGACAGATACGCAGTATTTT.

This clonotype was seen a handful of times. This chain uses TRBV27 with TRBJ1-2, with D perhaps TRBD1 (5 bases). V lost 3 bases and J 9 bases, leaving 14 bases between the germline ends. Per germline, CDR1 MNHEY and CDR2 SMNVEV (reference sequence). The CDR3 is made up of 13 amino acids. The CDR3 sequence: CASSLSYGGSYTF. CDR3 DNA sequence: TGTGCCAGCAGTTTGTCTTATGGGGGAAGCTACACCTTC.

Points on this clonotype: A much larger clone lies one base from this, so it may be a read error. This chain's CDR3 is CASSQNRGAFF. DNA of the CDR3: TGTGCCAGCAGCCAGAATCGGGGAGCTTTCTTT. The rearrangement links TRBV12-3 or TRBV12-4 to TRBJ1-1; D uncertain. This CDR3 region has 11 residues. V lost 6 bases to trimming and J lost 10 bases, with 12 bases between them.

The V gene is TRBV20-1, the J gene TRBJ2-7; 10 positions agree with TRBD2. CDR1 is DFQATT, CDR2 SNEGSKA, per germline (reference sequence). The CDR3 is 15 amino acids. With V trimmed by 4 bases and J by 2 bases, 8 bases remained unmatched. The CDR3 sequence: CSAKDGTSAPYEQYF. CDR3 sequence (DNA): TGCAGTGCTAAAGACGGGACTAGCGCTCCCTACGAGCAGTACTTC.

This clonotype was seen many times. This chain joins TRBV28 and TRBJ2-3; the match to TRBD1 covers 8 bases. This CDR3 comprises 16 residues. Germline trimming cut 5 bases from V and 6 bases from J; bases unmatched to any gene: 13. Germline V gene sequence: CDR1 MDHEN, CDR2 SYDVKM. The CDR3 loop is CASSPTGTGLPDTQYF. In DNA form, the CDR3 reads TGTGCCAGCAGTCCCACAGGGACAGGCCTCCCTGATACGCAGTATTTT.

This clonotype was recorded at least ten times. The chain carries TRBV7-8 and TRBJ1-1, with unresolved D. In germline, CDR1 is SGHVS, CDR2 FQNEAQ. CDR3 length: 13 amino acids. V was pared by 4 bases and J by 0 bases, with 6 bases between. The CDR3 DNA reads TGTGCCAGCAGCTCCGACGTGAACACTGAAGCTTTCTTT. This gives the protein CASSSDVNTEAFF.

The CDR3 region has the DNA TGCAGCGTTGGAGACAGGGGGGGCTACGAGCAGTACTTC. As protein: CSVGDRGGYEQYF. The V gene is TRBV29-1, the J gene TRBJ2-7; 9 nucleotides align to TRBD1. The CDR3 has 13 residues. With V trimmed by 4 bases and J by 3 bases, 4 bases remained unmatched. Germline lookup yields CDR1 SQVTM and CDR2 ANQGSEA.

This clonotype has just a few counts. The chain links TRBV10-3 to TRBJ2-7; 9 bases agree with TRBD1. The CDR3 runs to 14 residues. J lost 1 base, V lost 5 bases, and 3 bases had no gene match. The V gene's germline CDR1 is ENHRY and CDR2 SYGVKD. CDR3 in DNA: TGTGCCATCAGTCACGGACAGGGGTCCTACGAGCAGTACTTC. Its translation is CAISHGQGSYEQYF.

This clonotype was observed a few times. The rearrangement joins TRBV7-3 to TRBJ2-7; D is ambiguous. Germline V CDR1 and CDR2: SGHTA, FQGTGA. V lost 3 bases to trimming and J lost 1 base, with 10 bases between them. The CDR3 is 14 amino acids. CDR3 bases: TGTGCCAGCAGCTTTGGACCAGGTTCCTACGAGCAGTACTTC. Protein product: CASSFGPGSYEQYF.

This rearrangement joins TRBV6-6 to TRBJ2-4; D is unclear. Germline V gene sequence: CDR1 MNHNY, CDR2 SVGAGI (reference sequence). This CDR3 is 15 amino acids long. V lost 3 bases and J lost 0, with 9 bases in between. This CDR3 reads CASSYRDQAKNIQYF. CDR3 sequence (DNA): TGTGCCAGCAGTTATCGCGACCAAGCCAAAAACATTCAGTACTTC.

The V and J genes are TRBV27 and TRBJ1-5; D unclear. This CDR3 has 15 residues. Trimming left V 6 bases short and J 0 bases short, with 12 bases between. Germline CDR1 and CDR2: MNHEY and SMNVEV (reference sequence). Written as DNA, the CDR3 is TGTGCCAGCAGGCCCTCCCGGGTTAGCAATCAGCCCCAGCATTTT. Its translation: CASRPSRVSNQPQHF.

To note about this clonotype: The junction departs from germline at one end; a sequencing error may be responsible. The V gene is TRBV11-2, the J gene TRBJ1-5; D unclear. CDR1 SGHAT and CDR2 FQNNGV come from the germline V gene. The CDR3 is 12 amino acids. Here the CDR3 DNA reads TGTGCCAGCAGCCAGAGCAATAAGCCCCAGCATTTT. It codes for CASSQSNKPQHF. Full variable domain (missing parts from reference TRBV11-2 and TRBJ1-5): EAGVAQSPRYKIIEKRQSVAFWCNPISGHATLYWYQQILGQGPKLLIQFQNNGVVDDSQLPKDRFSAERLKGVDSTLKIQPAKLEDSAVYLCASSQSNKPQHFGDGTRLSIL.

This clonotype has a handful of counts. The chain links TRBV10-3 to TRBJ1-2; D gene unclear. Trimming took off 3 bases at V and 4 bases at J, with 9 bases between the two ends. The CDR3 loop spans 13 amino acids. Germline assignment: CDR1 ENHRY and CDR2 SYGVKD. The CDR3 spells CAISELVTYGYTF. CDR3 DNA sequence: TGTGCCATCAGTGAACTGGTGACCTATGGCTACACCTTC.

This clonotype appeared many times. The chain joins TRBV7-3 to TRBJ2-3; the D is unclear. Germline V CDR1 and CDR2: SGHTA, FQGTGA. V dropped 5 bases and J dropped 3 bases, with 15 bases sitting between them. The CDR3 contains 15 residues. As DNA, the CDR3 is TGTGCCAGCAGCCAACTCGGGTTCGGGACAGATACGCAGTATTTT. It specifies CASSQLGFGTDTQYF.

CDR3 sequence: CASSLGPDLNTEAFF. Here the CDR3 DNA reads TGTGCCAGTAGTTTGGGCCCCGATTTGAACACTGAAGCTTTCTTT. The genes are TRBV19 and TRBJ1-1; D is unresolved. CDR1 and CDR2 (germline): LNHDA, SQIVND (reference sequence). With 5 bases removed from V and 0 bases from J, the gap between germline ends came to 13 bases. The CDR3 contains 15 residues.

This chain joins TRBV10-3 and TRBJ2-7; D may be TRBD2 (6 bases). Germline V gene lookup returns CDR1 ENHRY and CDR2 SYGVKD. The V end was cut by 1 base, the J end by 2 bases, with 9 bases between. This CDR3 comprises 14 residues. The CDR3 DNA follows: TGTGCCATCAGTGAGTGGAGGGGCCCCTACGAGCAGTACTTC. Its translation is CAISEWRGPYEQYF.

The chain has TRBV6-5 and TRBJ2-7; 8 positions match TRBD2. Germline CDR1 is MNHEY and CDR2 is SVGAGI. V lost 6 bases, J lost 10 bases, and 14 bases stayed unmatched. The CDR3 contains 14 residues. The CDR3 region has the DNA TGTGCCAGCAGCTTCGGGAGGGCCTATCTCGATCAGTACTTC. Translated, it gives CASSFGRAYLDQYF.

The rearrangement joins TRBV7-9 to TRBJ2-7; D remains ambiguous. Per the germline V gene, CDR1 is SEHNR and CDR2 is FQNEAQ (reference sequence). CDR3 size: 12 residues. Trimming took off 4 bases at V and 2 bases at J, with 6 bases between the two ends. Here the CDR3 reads CASSSPPYEQYF. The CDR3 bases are TGTGCCAGCAGCTCCCCACCCTACGAGCAGTACTTC.

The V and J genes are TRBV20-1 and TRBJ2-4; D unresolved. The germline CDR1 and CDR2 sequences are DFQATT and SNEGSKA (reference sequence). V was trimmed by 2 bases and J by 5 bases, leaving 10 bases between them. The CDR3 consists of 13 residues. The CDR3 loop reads CSARRLDENIQYF. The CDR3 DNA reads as TGCAGTGCTAGAAGGTTGGACGAAAACATTCAGTACTTC.

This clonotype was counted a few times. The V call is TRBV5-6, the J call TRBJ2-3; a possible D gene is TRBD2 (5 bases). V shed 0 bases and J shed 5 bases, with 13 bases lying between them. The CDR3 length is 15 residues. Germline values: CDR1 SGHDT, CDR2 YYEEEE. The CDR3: CASSLARAAGDTQYF. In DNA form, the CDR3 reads TGTGCCAGCAGCTTGGCGCGGGCGGCGGGAGATACGCAGTATTTT.

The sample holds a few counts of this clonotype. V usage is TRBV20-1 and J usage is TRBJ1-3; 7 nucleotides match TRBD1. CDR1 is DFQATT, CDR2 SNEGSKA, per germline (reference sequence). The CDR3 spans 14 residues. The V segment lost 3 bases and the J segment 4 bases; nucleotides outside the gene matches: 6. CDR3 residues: CSASGQDLGNTIYF. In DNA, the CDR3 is TGCAGTGCTAGCGGACAGGACTTAGGAAACACCATATATTTT.

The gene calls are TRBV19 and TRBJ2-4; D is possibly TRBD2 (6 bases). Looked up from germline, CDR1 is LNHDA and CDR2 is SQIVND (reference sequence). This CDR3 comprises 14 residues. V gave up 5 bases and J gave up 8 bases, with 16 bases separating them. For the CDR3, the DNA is TGTGCCAGTAGTCCGCGGGACGATGGGGACATTCAGTACTTC. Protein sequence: CASSPRDDGDIQYF. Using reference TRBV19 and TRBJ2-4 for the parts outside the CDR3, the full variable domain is DGGITQSPKYLFRKEGQNVTLSCEQNLNHDAMYWYRQDPGQGLRLIYYSQIVNDFQKGDIAEGYSVSREKKESFPLTVTSAQKNPTAFYLCASSPRDDGDIQYFGAGTRLSVL.

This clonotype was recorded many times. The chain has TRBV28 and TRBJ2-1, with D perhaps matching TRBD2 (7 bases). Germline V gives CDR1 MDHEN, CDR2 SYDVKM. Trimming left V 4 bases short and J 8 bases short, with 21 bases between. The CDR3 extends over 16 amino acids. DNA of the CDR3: TGTGCCAGCAGTTCCCACCCGGGGGCGGGAGAGGATGAGCAGTTCTTC. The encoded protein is CASSSHPGAGEDEQFF.

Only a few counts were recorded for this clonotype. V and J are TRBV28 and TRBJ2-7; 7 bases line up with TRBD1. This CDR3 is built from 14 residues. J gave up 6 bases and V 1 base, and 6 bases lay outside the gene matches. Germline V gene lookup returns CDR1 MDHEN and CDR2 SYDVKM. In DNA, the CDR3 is TGTGCCAGCAGTTTATTGGGCAGGGGGTTCGAGCAGTACTTC. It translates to CASSLLGRGFEQYF.

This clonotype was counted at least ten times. CDR3 in amino acids: CASSARGNEQYF. CDR3 nucleotide sequence: TGTGCCAGCAGCGCCCGCGGGAACGAGCAGTACTTC. This chain links TRBV7-9 with TRBJ2-7, with D perhaps matching TRBD2 (6 bases). Germline values: CDR1 SEHNR, CDR2 FQNEAQ (reference sequence). The CDR3 sequence is 12 residues long. Trimming removed 5 bases from V and 5 bases from J, with 10 bases in between.

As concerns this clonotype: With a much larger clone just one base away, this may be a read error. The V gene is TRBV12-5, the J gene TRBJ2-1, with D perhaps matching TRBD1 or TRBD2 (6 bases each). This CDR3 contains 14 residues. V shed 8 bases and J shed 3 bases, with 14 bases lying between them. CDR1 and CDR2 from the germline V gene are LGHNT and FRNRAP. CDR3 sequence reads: CASSGEGGYNEQFF. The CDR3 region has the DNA TGTGCTAGTAGTGGAGAGGGGGGCTACAATGAGCAGTTCTTC. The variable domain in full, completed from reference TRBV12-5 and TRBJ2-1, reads DARVTQTPRHKVTEMGQEVTMRCQPILGHNTVFWYRQTMMQGLELLAYFRNRAPLDDSGMPKDRFSAEMPDATLATLKIQPSEPRDSAVYFCASSGEGGYNEQFFGPGTRLTVL.

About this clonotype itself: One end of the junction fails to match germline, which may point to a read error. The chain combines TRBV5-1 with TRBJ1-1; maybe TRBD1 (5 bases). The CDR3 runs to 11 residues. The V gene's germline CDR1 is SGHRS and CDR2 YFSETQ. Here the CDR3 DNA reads TGCGCCAGCAGCTCGACAGAGGGAGCTTTATTT. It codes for CASSSTEGALF.